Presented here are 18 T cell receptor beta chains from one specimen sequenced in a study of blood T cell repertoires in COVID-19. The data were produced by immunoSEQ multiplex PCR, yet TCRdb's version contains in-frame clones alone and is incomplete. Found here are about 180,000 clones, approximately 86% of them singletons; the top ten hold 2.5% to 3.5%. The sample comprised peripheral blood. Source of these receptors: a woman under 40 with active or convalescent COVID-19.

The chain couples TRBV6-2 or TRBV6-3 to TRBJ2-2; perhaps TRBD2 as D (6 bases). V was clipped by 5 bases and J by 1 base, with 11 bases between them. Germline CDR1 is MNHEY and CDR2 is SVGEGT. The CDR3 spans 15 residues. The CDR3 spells CASSGTSRNTGELFF. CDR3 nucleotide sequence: TGTGCCAGCAGTGGCACTAGCAGGAACACCGGGGAGCTGTTTTTT.

CDR3 bases: TGTGCCAGCAGCCCGACTAGACTAGCGGGCACAGATACGCAGTATTTT. Protein product: CASSPTRLAGTDTQYF. The chain combines TRBV3-1 (or the pseudogene TRBV3-2) with TRBJ2-3, with TRBD2 identical over 9 bases. J was trimmed by 1 base and V by 4 bases; bases with no gene match: 6. The CDR3 extends over 16 amino acids. CDR1 LGHDT and CDR2 YNNKEL come from the germline V gene (reference sequence).

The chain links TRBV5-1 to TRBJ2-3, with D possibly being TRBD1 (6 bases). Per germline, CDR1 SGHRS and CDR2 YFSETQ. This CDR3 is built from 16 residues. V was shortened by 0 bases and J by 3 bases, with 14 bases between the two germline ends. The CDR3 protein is CASSLALGAVTDTQYF. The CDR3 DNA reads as TGCGCCAGCAGCTTGGCCCTGGGGGCGGTTACAGATACGCAGTATTTT.

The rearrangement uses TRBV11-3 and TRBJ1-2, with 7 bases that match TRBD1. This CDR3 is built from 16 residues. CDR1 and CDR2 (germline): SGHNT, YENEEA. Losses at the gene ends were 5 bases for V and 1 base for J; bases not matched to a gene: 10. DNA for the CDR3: TGTGCCAGCAGCCTAAGGGGGCAGACGATTAACTATGGCTACACCTTC. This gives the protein CASSLRGQTINYGYTF.

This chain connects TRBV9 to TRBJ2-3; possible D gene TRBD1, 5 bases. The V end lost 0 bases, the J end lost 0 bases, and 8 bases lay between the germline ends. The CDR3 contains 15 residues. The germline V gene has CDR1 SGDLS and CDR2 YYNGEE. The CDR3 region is CASSVGTPSTDTQYF. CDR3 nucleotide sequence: TGTGCCAGCAGCGTAGGGACACCTAGCACAGATACGCAGTATTTT.

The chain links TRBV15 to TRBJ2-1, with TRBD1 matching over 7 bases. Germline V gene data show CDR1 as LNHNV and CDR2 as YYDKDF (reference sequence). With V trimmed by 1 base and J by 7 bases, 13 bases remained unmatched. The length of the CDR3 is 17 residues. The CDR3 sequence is CATSRGLGEGARNEQFF. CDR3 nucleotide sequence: TGTGCCACCAGCAGAGGATTGGGTGAGGGGGCGAGGAATGAGCAGTTCTTC.

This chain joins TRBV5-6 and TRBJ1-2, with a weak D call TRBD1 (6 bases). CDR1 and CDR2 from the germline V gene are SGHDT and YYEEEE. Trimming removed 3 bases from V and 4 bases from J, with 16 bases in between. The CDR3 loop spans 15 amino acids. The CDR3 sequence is CASSSVTGTLYGYTF. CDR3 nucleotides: TGTGCCAGCAGCTCAGTCACAGGGACCCTCTATGGCTACACCTTC.

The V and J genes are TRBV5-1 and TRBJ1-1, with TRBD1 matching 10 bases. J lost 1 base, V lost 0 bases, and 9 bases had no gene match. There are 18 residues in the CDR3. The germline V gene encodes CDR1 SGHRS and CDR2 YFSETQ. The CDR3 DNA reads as TGCGCCAGCAGCTTGGGTCGAGACAGGGGGCGTAGGAACACTGAAGCTTTCTTT. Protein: CASSLGRDRGRRNTEAFF.

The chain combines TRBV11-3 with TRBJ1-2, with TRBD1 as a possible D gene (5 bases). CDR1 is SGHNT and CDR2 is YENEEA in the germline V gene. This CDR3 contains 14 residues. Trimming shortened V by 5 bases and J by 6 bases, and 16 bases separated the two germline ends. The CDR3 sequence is CASSQRGGKDGYTF. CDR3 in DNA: TGTGCCAGCAGCCAGAGGGGCGGGAAGGATGGCTACACCTTC.

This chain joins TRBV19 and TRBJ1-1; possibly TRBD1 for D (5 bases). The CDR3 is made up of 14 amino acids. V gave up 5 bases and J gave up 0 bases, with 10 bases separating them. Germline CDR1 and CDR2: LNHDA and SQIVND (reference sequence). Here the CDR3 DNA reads TGTGCCAGTAGTTCGGGACTTATGAACACTGAAGCTTTCTTT. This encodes CASSSGLMNTEAFF.

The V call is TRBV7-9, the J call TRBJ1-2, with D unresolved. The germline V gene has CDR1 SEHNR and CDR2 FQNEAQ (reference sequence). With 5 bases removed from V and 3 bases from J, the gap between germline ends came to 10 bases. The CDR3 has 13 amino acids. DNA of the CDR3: TGTGCCAGCAGCATTACAGATTACTATGGCTACACCTTC. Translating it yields CASSITDYYGYTF.

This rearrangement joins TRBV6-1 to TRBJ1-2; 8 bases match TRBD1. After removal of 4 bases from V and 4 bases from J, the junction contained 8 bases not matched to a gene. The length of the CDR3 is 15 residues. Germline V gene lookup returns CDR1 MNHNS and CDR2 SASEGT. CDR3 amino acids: CASSAAGGASYGYTF. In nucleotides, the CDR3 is TGTGCCAGCAGTGCAGCAGGGGGCGCGAGCTATGGCTACACCTTC.

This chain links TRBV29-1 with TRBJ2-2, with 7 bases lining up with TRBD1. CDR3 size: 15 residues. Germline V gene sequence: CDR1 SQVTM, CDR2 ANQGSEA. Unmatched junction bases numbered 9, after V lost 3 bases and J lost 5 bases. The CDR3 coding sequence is TGCAGCGTTGAGGGGCAGGGGGTAGGGACCGGGGAGCTGTTTTTT. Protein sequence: CSVEGQGVGTGELFF.

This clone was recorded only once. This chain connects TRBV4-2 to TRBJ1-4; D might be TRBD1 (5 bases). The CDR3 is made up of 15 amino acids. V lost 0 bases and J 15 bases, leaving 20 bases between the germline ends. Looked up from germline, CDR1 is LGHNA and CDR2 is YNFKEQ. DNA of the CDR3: TGTGCCAGCAGCCAAGAGAGGGCCACTACAGGAGGGGTGTTTTTT. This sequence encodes CASSQERATTGGVFF.

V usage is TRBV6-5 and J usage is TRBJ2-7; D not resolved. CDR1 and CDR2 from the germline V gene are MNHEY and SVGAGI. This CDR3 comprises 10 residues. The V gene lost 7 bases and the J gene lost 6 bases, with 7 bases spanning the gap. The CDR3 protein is CASNEREQYF. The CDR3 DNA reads TGTGCCAGCAACGAGCGCGAGCAGTACTTC.

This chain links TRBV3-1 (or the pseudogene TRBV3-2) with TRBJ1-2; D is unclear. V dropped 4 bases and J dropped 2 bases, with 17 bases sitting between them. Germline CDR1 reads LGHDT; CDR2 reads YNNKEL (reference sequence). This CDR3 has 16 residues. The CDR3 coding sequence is TGTGCCAGCAGCCTAAGGTCTATCCAGGCCAACTATGGCTACACCTTC. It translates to CASSLRSIQANYGYTF.

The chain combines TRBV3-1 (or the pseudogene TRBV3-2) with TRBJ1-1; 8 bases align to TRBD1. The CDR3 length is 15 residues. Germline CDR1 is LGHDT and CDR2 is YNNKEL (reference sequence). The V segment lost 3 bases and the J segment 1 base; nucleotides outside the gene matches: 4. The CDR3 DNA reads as TGTGCCAGCAGCCAGCACAGGGGGGGGAACACTGAAGCTTTCTTT. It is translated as CASSQHRGGNTEAFF.

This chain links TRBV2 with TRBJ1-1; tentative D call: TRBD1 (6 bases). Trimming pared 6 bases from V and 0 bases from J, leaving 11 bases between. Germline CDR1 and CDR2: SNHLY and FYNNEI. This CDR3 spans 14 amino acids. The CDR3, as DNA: TGTGCCAGCAGCCGACAGGCCTTGAACACTGAAGCTTTCTTT. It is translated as CASSRQALNTEAFF. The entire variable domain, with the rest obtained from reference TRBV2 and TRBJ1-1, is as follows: EPEVTQTPSHQVTQMGQEVILRCVPISNHLYFYWYRQILGQKVEFLVSFYNNEISEKSEIFDDQFSVERPDGSNFTLKIRSTKLEDSAMYFCASSRQALNTEAFFGQGTRLTVV.